A single sample gave rise to the 12 T cell receptor beta chains below, sequenced in a study of cytomegalovirus exposure and HLA in healthy donors. The PCR made use of 60 Vbeta and 13 Jbeta primers. Measured with immunoSEQ multiplex PCR; TCRdb has only the in-frame clones, and not every one. The sample includes roughly 120,000 clones, over 8.5% seen only once; the top ten take around 6.1%. The sequencing input was PBMCs. The source of these receptors is a woman aged 40 to 49 in good health and CMV-seropositive.

The chain carries TRBV2 and TRBJ1-1, with a possible D match to TRBD1 (6 bases). V dropped 6 bases and J dropped 3 bases, with 11 bases sitting between them. Germline V CDR1 and CDR2: SNHLY, FYNNEI. This CDR3 spans 13 amino acids. The CDR3 sequence: CASRRDTYTEAFF. The CDR3 DNA sequence: TGTGCCAGCAGACGGGACACCTACACTGAAGCTTTCTTT.

Turning to this clone: Mismatch with germline at one junction end may stem from a read error. Other DNA sequences in the same sample also yield this CDR3. The rearrangement joins TRBV11-2 to TRBJ2-1; D is undetermined. CDR1 is SGHAT and CDR2 is FQNNGV in the germline V gene. The CDR3 has 12 residues. The CDR3 is CASSRSRNEQFF. The DNA for the CDR3 is TGTGCAAGCAGCCGTAGTCGCAATGAGCAGTTCTTC. Full variable domain (outside the CDR3, taken from reference TRBV11-2 and TRBJ2-1): EAGVAQSPRYKIIEKRQSVAFWCNPISGHATLYWYQQILGQGPKLLIQFQNNGVVDDSQLPKDRFSAERLKGVDSTLKIQPAKLEDSAVYLCASSRSRNEQFFGPGTRLTVL.

The V and J genes are TRBV5-4 and TRBJ2-5, with 10 positions matching TRBD2. V shed 4 bases and J 5 bases; nucleotides not matched to a gene: 14. The CDR3 sequence is 17 residues long. CDR1 and CDR2 (germline): SGHNT, YYREEE (reference sequence). The CDR3 reads CASSLGQRGGRRETQYF. The CDR3 bases are TGTGCCAGCAGCCTGGGCCAGCGGGGGGGCAGGAGGGAGACCCAGTACTTC.

This clone turned up a few times. V usage is TRBV10-3 and J usage is TRBJ2-1; 14 positions match TRBD2. The CDR3 extends over 14 amino acids. Germline V CDR1 and CDR2: ENHRY, SYGVKD. The trim removed 4 bases at V and 9 bases at J, leaving 2 bases unmatched. CDR3 nucleotide sequence: TGTGCCATCAGTGTGACTAGCGGGGGGGGTGAGCAGTTCTTC. Its translation: CAISVTSGGGEQFF.

This rearrangement joins TRBV28 to TRBJ1-6, with 9 bases fitting TRBD1. CDR3 length: 14 residues. Germline trimming cut 5 bases from V and 9 bases from J; bases unmatched to any gene: 5. In germline, CDR1 is MDHEN, CDR2 SYDVKM. The CDR3 nucleotides read TGTGCCAGCAGTGGACAGGGGCGGGCTTCACCCCTCCACTTT. Encoded protein: CASSGQGRASPLHF.

This clone was seen a few times. The chain is built from TRBV6-1 and TRBJ1-4, with a tentative D call TRBD1 (5 bases). The germline V gene has CDR1 MNHNS and CDR2 SASEGT. V was cut by 7 bases and J by 3 bases, with 6 bases left in between. The CDR3 runs to 12 residues. The CDR3 region is CASKGANEKLFF. The CDR3 nucleotides read TGTGCCAGCAAAGGGGCTAATGAAAAACTGTTTTTT.

Only a few counts were recorded for this clone. The rearrangement uses TRBV6-1 and TRBJ1-4; the D gene is possibly TRBD1 (6 bases). The V gene lost 0 bases and the J gene lost 1 base, with 6 bases spanning the gap. Germline CDR1 reads MNHNS; CDR2 reads SASEGT. The CDR3 is 15 residues long. The CDR3 coding sequence is TGTGCCAGCAGTGAAGCGACAGGAACTAATGAAAAACTGTTTTTT. This translates into CASSEATGTNEKLFF.

This clone was detected a few times. The chain uses TRBV20-1 and TRBJ2-7; 7 nucleotides line up with TRBD2. Germline trimming cut 3 bases from V and 5 bases from J; bases unmatched to any gene: 1. CDR3 size: 11 residues. The germline CDR1 and CDR2 sequences are DFQATT and SNEGSKA (reference sequence). CDR3 nucleotides: TGCAGTGCTAGCGCGGGGGACGAGCAGTACTTC. Protein product: CSASAGDEQYF.

CDR3 residues: CASSPWTGDSPLHF. Here the CDR3 DNA reads TGTGCCAGCAGTCCCTGGACCGGGGATTCACCCCTCCACTTT. V is TRBV28 and J is TRBJ1-6; D is unclear. The CDR3 totals 14 residues. Germline-derived CDR1 and CDR2 are MDHEN and SYDVKM. The V gene lost 5 bases and the J gene lost 8 bases, with 13 bases spanning the gap.

This chain uses TRBV10-3 with TRBJ1-5; D unresolved. Germline values: CDR1 ENHRY, CDR2 SYGVKD. The V end lost 0 bases, the J end lost 7 bases, and 10 bases lay between the germline ends. The CDR3 has 14 residues. CDR3 coding DNA: TGTGCCATCAGTGAGTCTTGGGGAGGGCAGCCCCAGCATTTT. Its protein product is CAISESWGGQPQHF.

The V and J genes are TRBV5-1 and TRBJ1-2; possible D gene TRBD1, 6 bases. The CDR3 runs 16 residues. Trimming shortened V by 0 bases and J by 1 base, and 13 bases separated the two germline ends. Germline CDR1 and CDR2: SGHRS and YFSETQ. The CDR3 DNA reads as TGCGCCAGCAGCTTGGTGTCAGGACAGATTAACTATGGCTACACCTTC. Its translation is CASSLVSGQINYGYTF. The variable domain in full, with the rest retrieved from reference TRBV5-1 and TRBJ1-2, is KAGVTQTPRYLIKTRGQQVTLSCSPISGHRSVSWYQQTPGQGLQFLFEYFSETQRNKGNFPGRFSGRQFSNSRSEMNVSTLELGDSALYLCASSLVSGQINYGYTFGSGTRLTVV.

This clone appeared a few times. The chain combines TRBV5-1 with TRBJ1-1, with D perhaps TRBD1 (5 bases). This CDR3 contains 16 residues. The ends were cut back, 0 bases at V and 7 bases at J, with 19 bases in the middle. The V gene's germline CDR1 is SGHRS and CDR2 YFSETQ. CDR3 region: CASSLEGRVVNGEAFF. The CDR3 nucleotides are TGCGCCAGCAGCTTGGAGGGCAGGGTGGTAAACGGTGAAGCTTTCTTT.